The clone carrying this TCR beta chain was seen a handful of times. Its target is not known. The sample is drawn from a study of cytomegalovirus exposure and HLA in healthy donors. Looking at the study overall: Among the roughly 430 genotyped donors, less than 85% were placed in the Caucasian-associated ancestry cluster. Findings of the study overall: For TCR beta chains, V- and J-gene trimming was later linked to a missense DCLRE1C variant. High specificity and sensitivity for cytomegalovirus status were reported for the classifier.

Primers: 60 Vbeta forward and 13 Jbeta reverse. The data were produced by immunoSEQ multiplex PCR, yet TCRdb's version contains in-frame clones alone and is incomplete. There are approximately 110,000 clones in the sample; just over 15% occur only once, and roughly 2% lies in the top ten. Germline assignment: CDR1 SGHDT and CDR2 YYEEEE. The CDR3 runs to 17 residues. The J segment lost 2 bases and the V segment lost 3 bases, leaving 10 bases of the junction unmatched. Sequenced input: PBMCs. This TCR was recovered from a woman aged 18-35 years in good health and CMV-seronegative. This chain links TRBV5-6 with TRBJ2-1; 8 positions match TRBD1. CDR3 nucleotide sequence: TGTGCCAGCAGCTCCTCCGGGACAGGATTTACCTACAATGAGCAGTTCTTC. Protein: CASSSSGTGFTYNEQFF.